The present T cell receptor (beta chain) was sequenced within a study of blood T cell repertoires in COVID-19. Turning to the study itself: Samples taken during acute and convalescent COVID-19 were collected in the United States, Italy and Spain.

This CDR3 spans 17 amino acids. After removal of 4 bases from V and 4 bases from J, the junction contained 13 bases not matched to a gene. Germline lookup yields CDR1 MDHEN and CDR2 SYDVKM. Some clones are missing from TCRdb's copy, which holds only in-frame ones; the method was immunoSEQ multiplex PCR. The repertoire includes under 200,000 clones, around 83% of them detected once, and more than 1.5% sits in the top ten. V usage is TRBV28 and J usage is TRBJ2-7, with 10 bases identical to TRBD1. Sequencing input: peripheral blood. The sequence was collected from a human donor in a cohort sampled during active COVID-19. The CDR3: CASSSTGTGVWDYEQYF. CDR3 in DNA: TGTGCCAGCAGTTCAACCGGGACAGGGGTCTGGGATTACGAGCAGTACTTC.